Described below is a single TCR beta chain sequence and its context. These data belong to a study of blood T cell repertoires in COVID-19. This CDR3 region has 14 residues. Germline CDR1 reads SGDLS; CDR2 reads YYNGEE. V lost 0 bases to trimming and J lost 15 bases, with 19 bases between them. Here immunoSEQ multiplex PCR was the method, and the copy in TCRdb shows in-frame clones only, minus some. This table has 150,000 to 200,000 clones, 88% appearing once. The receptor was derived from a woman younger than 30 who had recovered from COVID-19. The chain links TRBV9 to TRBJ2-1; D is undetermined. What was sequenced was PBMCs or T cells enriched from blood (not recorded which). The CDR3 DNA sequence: TGTGCCAGCAGCGTAGCTTCTAACGCCTTGAACCTGTTCTTC. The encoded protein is CASSVASNALNLFF.